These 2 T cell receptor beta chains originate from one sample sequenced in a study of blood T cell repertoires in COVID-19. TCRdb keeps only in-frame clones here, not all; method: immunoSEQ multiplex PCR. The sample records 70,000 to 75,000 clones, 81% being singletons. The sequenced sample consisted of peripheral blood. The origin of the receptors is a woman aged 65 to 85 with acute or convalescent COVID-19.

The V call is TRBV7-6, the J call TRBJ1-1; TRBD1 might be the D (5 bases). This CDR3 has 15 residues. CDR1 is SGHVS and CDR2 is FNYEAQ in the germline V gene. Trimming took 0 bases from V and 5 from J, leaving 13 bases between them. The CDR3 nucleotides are TGTGCCAGCAGCTTAGCCGGGCCCGGGGGGACTGAAGCTTTCTTT. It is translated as CASSLAGPGGTEAFF.

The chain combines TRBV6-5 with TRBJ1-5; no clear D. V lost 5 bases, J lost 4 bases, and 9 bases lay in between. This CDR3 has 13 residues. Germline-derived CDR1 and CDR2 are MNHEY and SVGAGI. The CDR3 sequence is CASSQVDNQPQHF. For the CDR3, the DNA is TGTGCCAGCAGTCAGGTGGATAATCAGCCCCAGCATTTT.